What follows describes a single T cell receptor (beta chain). Its antigen remains unknown. This record belongs to a study of CD8+ T cells in alopecia areata. The germline gives CDR1 SGHTA, CDR2 FQGNSA. Trimming pared 5 bases from V and 5 bases from J, leaving 15 bases between. The CDR3 extends over 14 amino acids. Points from the study as a whole: Sequencing of scalp samples also captures resident alphabeta T cells of normal skin.

Lesional scalp punch biopsies and peripheral blood came from alopecia areata patients. Using a FACSAria, the CD4+ and CD8+ T cells were sorted from the PBMCs. RNA was isolated and reverse transcribed to cDNA, the sequencing template. The protocol was immunoSEQ multiplex PCR, while the TCRdb copy is restricted to in-frame clones and leaves out a portion. The sample shows some 170,000 clones, about 63% of them seen only once. This TCR came from a human donor with alopecia areata. The input for sequencing was CD4+ T cells sorted from blood, taken at week 0. The gene calls are TRBV7-2 and TRBJ1-2; D might be TRBD1 (5 bases). This CDR3 is CASSPDPGPYGYTF. The CDR3 nucleotides read TGTGCCAGCAGCCCAGACCCAGGGCCATATGGCTACACCTTC. The complete variable domain, with remaining parts taken from reference TRBV7-2 and TRBJ1-2, reads GAGVSQSPSNKVTEKGKDVELRCDPISGHTALYWYRQSLGQGLEFLIYFQGNSAPDKSGLPSDRFSAERTGGSVSTLTIQRTQQEDSAVYLCASSPDPGPYGYTFGSGTRLTVV.